One and the same sample provided the 11 T cell receptor beta chains below, sequenced in a study of tumor-infiltrating lymphocytes in primary liver carcinoma (dated by TCRdb to 2015 to 2018). Sequencing instrument: Illumina HiSeq 2500. Starting from 450 to 500 ng total RNA, TCRbeta-specific cDNA was produced by reverse transcription with a constant-region primer and ProtoScript II reverse transcriptase. Three nested multiplex PCR rounds, following a slightly modified ARM-PCR procedure, were used to build the TCRbeta libraries. The first two PCR rounds used multiplex TRBV1-TRBV30 forward primers with a Cbeta reverse primer, each for approximately 11 cycles. Through fastp at Q25 and MiXCR, TCRdb rebuilt clones from the public reads, retaining in-frame beta chains. Here each entry gathers all rows of one CDR3 protein and keeps the most common genes and DNA. The sample table lists approximately 110,000 distinct CDR3 sequences, around 64% of them with a count of one. Of the sample, about 8% falls within the top ten clones.

Without any cell sorting, total RNA and DNA were extracted together from around 20-30 mg of bulk tissue using the AllPrep DNA/RNA mini kit. Sequencing was done on a sample of liver tumor tissue from sampling region 3. The sample's cell subset or site, from its label and the paper: tumor region T3, left-lateral pole. All receptors come from an older woman with primary liver carcinoma and hepatitis B virus infection.

V is TRBV30 and J is TRBJ2-7, with TRBD2 matching 7 bases. This CDR3 is 16 amino acids long. The V and J ends lost 0 bases and 2 bases, in that order; junction bases with no gene match: 10. The germline V gene encodes CDR1 GTSNPN and CDR2 SVGIG (reference sequence). The DNA of the CDR3 is TGTGCCTGGAGTGTACTGCTAGCGGCGAAAACCTACGAGCAGTACTTC. This translates into CAWSVLLAAKTYEQYF.

The J gene is TRBJ2-3, the V gene TRBV29-1; tentative D call: TRBD1 (7 bases). V was pared by 2 bases and J by 3 bases, with 21 bases between. Germline V CDR1 and CDR2: SQVTM, ANQGSEA. The length of the CDR3 is 17 residues. This CDR3 is CSVENLRQGGGTDTQYF. In nucleotides, the CDR3 is TGCAGCGTTGAAAACCTTCGACAGGGAGGTGGAACAGATACGCAGTATTTT.

Remarks on this clonotype: This CDR3 is missing its conserved last phenylalanine or tryptophan, likely due to a read error. The genes are TRBV5-1 and TRBJ2-5; TRBD1 agrees at 8 bases. The V segment lost 4 bases and the J segment 0 bases; nucleotides outside the gene matches: 2. This CDR3 contains 14 residues. CDR1 and CDR2 (germline): SGHRS, YFSETQ. CDR3 in DNA: TGCGCCAGCAGCCCAGGGGGCCACCAAGAGACCCAGTACATC. It yields the protein CASSPGGHQETQYI.

The sample holds one count of this clonotype. This sequence may be a read error, since a much larger clone differs from it by one base. The rearrangement joins TRBV6-6 to TRBJ1-2; D is possibly TRBD1 (6 bases). This CDR3 spans 17 amino acids. CDR1 is MNHNY and CDR2 is SVGAGI in the germline V gene (reference sequence). The CDR3 DNA is TGTGCCTGCAGTTACAAGACAGGCGGGCGTCTTAACTATGGTTACACCTTC. Amino acid sequence: CACSYKTGGRLNYGYTF.

This clonotype was detected a few times. Lacking the conserved final phenylalanine or tryptophan, this CDR3 likely reflects a read error. In DNA, the CDR3 is TGTGCCAGTAGTGAATATCGACACAGCTCCTACGAGCAGTACTTA. This sequence encodes CASSEYRHSSYEQYL. The J gene is TRBJ2-7, the V gene TRBV6-1; the D is unclear. There are 15 residues in the CDR3. CDR1 and CDR2 (germline): MNHNS, SASEGT.

This clonotype was found once. The rearrangement links TRBV11-2 to TRBJ1-5; a weak D match, TRBD1 (6 bases). This CDR3 spans 15 amino acids. Germline V CDR1 and CDR2: SGHAT, FQNNGV. Trimming took off 6 bases at V and 5 bases at J, with 17 bases between the two ends. CDR3 sequence reads: CASSPGGREHQPQHF. Here the CDR3 DNA reads TGTGCCAGCAGTCCCGGGGGGCGCGAGCATCAGCCCCAGCATTTT. Full variable domain (outside the CDR3, taken from reference TRBV11-2 and TRBJ1-5): EAGVAQSPRYKIIEKRQSVAFWCNPISGHATLYWYQQILGQGPKLLIQFQNNGVVDDSQLPKDRFSAERLKGVDSTLKIQPAKLEDSAVYLCASSPGGREHQPQHFGDGTRLSIL.

The CDR3 DNA is TGTGCCAGCAGCTTGGAGACTAACAGCGAGCAGTACTTC. Its protein is CASSLETNSEQYF. This chain links TRBV5-4 with TRBJ2-7, with D possibly being TRBD2 (5 bases). CDR3 length equals 13 residues. Germline V gives CDR1 SGHNT, CDR2 YYREEE (reference sequence). Trimming took off 0 bases at V and 6 bases at J, with 10 bases between the two ends.

Concerning this clonotype itself: One end of the junction is discordant with germline, which a read error may explain. The chain links TRBV7-8 to TRBJ1-1; D remains ambiguous. The CDR3 has 14 residues. In germline, CDR1 is SGHVS, CDR2 FQNEAQ. The CDR3 sequence is CAGSLLGGNTEAFF. Here the CDR3 DNA reads TGTGCCGGCAGCTTGCTGGGTGGGAACACTGAAGCTTTCTTT.

As to this clonotype: A much larger clone sits a single nucleotide away, making a read error possible. The CDR3 does not close with the conserved phenylalanine or tryptophan, likely indicating a read error. This chain links TRBV5-1 with TRBJ2-5; tentatively, D is TRBD1 or TRBD2 (5 bases each). The germline V gene encodes CDR1 SGHRS and CDR2 YFSETQ. Between the trimmed V and J ends, which lost 4 bases and 4 bases, there was a span of 5 bases. This CDR3 region has 11 residues. CDR3 in amino acids: CASSGGETQYS. CDR3 nucleotides: TGCGCCAGCAGCGGGGGAGAGACCCAGTACTCC.

This clonotype was seen once. At one boundary the junction diverges from the germline segment, which might be a read error. The chain uses TRBV7-8 and TRBJ2-2; 14 positions agree with TRBD2. The CDR3 extends over 17 amino acids. Germline loops: CDR1 SGHVS, CDR2 FQNEAQ. The CDR3: CASSLGTSGGNTGELFF. The CDR3 region has the DNA TGTGCCAGTAGCTTAGGGACTAGCGGGGGTAACACCGGGGAGCTGTTTTTC. Complete variable domain (other parts from reference TRBV7-8 and TRBJ2-2): GAGVSQSPRYKVAKRGQDVALRCDPISGHVSLFWYQQALGQGPEFLTYFQNEAQLDKSGLPSDRFFAERPEGSVSTLKIQRTQQEDSAVYLCASSLGTSGGNTGELFFGEGSRLTVL.

Regarding this clonotype: It may be a read error: a sequence one base away is much more abundant. The chain uses TRBV12-3 or TRBV12-4 and TRBJ2-5, with D maybe TRBD1 (6 bases). The CDR3 has 13 residues. V was clipped by 8 bases and J by 1 base, with 11 bases between them. As DNA, the CDR3 is TGTGCCAGCGGGGGCAGAACCCAAGAGACCCAGTACTTC. Its translation is CASGGRTQETQYF.